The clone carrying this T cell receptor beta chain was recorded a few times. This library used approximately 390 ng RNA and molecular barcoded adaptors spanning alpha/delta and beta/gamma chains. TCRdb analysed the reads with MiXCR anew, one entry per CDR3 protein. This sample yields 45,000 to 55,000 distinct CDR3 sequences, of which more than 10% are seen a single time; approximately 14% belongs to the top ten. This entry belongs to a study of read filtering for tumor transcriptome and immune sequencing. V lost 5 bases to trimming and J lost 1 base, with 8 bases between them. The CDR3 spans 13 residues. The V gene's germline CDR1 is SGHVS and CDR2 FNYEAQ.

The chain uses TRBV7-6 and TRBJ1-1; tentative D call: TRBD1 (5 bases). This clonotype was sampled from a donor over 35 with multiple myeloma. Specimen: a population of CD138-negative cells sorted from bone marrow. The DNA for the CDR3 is TGTGCCAGCAGCCCAAGGGGGAACACTGAAGCTTTCTTT. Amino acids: CASSPRGNTEAFF.